Sequencing of this T cell receptor (beta chain) was carried out in a study of immune evolution from preneoplasia to lung adenocarcinoma. This clone appeared once. Its antigen is unknown. Germline lookup yields CDR1 SQVTM and CDR2 ANQGSEA. CDR3 size: 12 residues. V was trimmed by 5 bases and J by 5 bases, leaving 12 bases between them. TCRdb's copy holds only in-frame clones and misses some; the assay was immunoSEQ multiplex PCR. The sample has 3,500 to 4,500 clones, 81% seen once. Study-wide results and limits: Top clone share appeared to fall from AAH through AIS, MIA, adenocarcinoma.

The chain has TRBV29-1 and TRBJ2-5, with a weak D call TRBD1 (5 bases). Specimen: FFPE adjacent normal lung tissue. The source of this sequence is a person aged 70 to 79 with lung adenocarcinoma. CDR3 nucleotide sequence: TGCAGCGTTTTCTCACAGGTGGAGACCCAGTACTTC. Amino acid sequence: CSVFSQVETQYF.